The source of this TCR beta chain is a study of Graves' ophthalmopathy and Graves' hyperthyroidism. Investigators amplified TCR beta CDR3 regions from RNA transcripts. HTBI-primed first-round RT-PCR preceded second-round multiplex PCR. TCRdb reprocessed the multiplex PCR reads with MiXCR, giving one entry per CDR3 protein. The data hold some 350,000 distinct CDR3 sequences, with approximately 17% observed a single time. Notes on the study in general: The model predicted progression of ophthalmopathy with a sensitivity of 70% to 71%, and its specificity was about 73%.

Among the exclusions were patients with other autoimmune diseases, uncontrolled infections, pregnancy or lactation. Trimming cost V 5 bases and J 0 bases; bases outside gene matches: 6. This CDR3 spans 15 amino acids. Germline values: CDR1 SGHTA, CDR2 FQGNSA. Only a few counts were recorded for this clonotype. Its specificity is not known. This chain joins TRBV7-2 and TRBJ2-7; 8 bases agree with TRBD2. This clonotype was obtained from an adult woman with stable Graves' hyperthyroidism. The sample comprised peripheral blood. In nucleotides, the CDR3 is TGTGCCAGCAGCCCTGGACTAGCCCACTCCTACGAGCAGTACTTC. Amino acids: CASSPGLAHSYEQYF.